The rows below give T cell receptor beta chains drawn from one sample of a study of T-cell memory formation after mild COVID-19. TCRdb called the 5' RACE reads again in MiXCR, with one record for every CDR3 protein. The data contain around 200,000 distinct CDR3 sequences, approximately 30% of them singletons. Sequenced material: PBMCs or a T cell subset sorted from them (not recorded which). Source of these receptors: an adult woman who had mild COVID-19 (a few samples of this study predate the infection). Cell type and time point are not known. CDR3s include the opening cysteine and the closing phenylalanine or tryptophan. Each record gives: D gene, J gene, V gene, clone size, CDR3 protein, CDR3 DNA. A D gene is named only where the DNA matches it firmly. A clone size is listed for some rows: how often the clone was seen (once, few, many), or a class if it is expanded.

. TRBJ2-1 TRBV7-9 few CASSLGTVSFNEQFF TGTGCCAGCAGCTTAGGGACTGTAAGCTTCAATGAGCAGTTCTTC
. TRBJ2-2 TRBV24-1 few CATRGGNGELFF TGTGCCACCAGGGGGGGAAACGGGGAGCTGTTTTTT
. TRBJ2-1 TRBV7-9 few CASSLARDFPSSYNEQFF TGTGCCAGCAGCTTAGCCCGGGACTTTCCGAGCTCCTACAATGAGCAGTTCTTC
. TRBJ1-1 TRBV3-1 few CASSSRMGTEAFF TGTGCCAGCAGCTCCCGGATGGGCACTGAAGCTTTCTTT
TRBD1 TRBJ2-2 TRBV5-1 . CASSLAQGAITGELFF TGCGCCAGCAGCTTGGCCCAGGGGGCAATTACCGGGGAGCTGTTTTTT
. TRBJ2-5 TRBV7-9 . CASSDGEIETQYF TGTGCCAGCAGCGACGGGGAAATCGAGACCCAGTACTTC
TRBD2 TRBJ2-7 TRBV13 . CASSSRSGTSRF TGTGCCAGCAGTTCCCGCTCCGGGACTAGCCGCTTC
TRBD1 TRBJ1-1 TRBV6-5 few CASSYSLRTGKYTEAFF TGTGCCAGCAGTTACTCGTTGCGGACAGGGAAGTACACTGAAGCTTTCTTT
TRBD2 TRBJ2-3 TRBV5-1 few CASSLLTSGSSTDTQYF TGCGCCAGCAGCCTACTGACTAGCGGATCATCCACAGATACGCAGTATTTT
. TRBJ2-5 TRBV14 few CASSQLDVMETQYF TGTGCCAGCAGCCAACTTGACGTTATGGAGACCCAGTACTTC
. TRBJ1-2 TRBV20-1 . CSASSRVGGYTF TGCAGTGCTTCTAGCAGGGTAGGAGGCTACACCTTC
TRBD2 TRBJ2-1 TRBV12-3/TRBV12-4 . CASSPTSGRSSEQFF TGTGCCAGCAGCCCAACTAGCGGGAGAAGCAGTGAGCAGTTCTTC
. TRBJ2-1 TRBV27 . CASSGARRGSYNEQFF TGTGCCAGCAGTGGGGCCCGGCGGGGCTCCTACAATGAGCAGTTCTTC
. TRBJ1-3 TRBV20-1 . CSAPEGGPALGNTIYF TGCAGTGCTCCGGAGGGGGGGCCTGCTCTTGGAAACACCATATATTTT
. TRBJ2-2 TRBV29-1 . CSAVETNTGELFF TGCAGCGCGGTGGAAACGAACACCGGGGAGCTGTTTTTT
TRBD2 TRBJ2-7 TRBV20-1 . CSALAGGPYEQYF TGCAGTGCACTAGCGGGGGGTCCCTACGAGCAGTACTTC
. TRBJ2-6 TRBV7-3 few CASSPFGAHSGANVLTF TGTGCCAGCAGCCCCTTCGGGGCTCACTCTGGGGCCAACGTCCTGACTTTC
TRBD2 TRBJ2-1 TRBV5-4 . CDSRPDGGSYNEQFF TGTGACAGTCGACCGGATGGCGGGAGCTACAATGAGCAGTTCTTC
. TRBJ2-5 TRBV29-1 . CSVAQETQYF TGCAGCGTTGCTCAAGAGACCCAGTACTTC
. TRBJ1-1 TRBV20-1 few CSARDGQKHFTNTEAFF TGCAGTGCTAGGGATGGACAGAAACATTTTACGAACACTGAAGCTTTCTTT
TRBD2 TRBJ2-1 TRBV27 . CASSPRRGYEQFF TGTGCCAGCAGTCCGAGGCGGGGGTATGAGCAGTTCTTC
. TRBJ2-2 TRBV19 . CASKDGPNTGELFF TGTGCCAGCAAAGACGGGCCGAACACCGGGGAGCTGTTTTTT
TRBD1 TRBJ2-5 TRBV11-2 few CASSLAYRGPDETQYF TGTGCCAGCAGCTTAGCATACAGGGGCCCTGACGAGACCCAGTACTTC
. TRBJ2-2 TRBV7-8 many CASSYQDRNTGELFF TGTGCCAGCAGCTACCAGGACAGAAACACCGGGGAGCTGTTTTTT
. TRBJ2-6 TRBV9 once CASSPGTLQSSGANVLTF TGTGCCAGCAGCCCCGGGACACTACAAAGCTCTGGGGCCAACGTCCTGACTTTC
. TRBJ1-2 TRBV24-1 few CATSDLYYGYTF TGTGCCACCAGTGATTTGTACTATGGCTACACCTTC
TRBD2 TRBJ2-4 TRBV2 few CASTVTSGRGNIQYF TGTGCCAGCACCGTGACTAGCGGGCGAGGGAACATTCAGTACTTC
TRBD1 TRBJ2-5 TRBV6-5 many CASRTQGNQETQYF TGTGCCAGCAGGACACAGGGGAACCAAGAGACCCAGTACTTC
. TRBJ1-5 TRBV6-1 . CASSQTGGQPQHF TGTGCCAGCAGCCAGACAGGCGGTCAGCCCCAGCATTTT